The present entry profiles one TCR beta chain with its context. What it binds is unknown. Per the germline V gene, CDR1 is MNHEY and CDR2 is SVGAGI. The CDR3 spans 14 residues. Trimming removed 8 bases from V and 3 bases from J; junction bases left unmatched: 10. This specimen comes from a study of T cell responses to AZD1222 COVID-19 vaccine. Looking at the study overall: Samples with a second dose at about 4 or about 12 weeks were pooled together. General study results and limits: Two AZD1222 doses significantly raised spike-specific TCR breadth and depth over controls. Repertoire samples came only from after the peak T cell response. Baseline antibody screening turned up just 6 or 7 seropositive AZD1222 recipients.

Repertoires were generated with immunoSEQ multiplex PCR, while TCRdb's copy carries only in-frame clones and drops some. The sample contains 70,000 to 85,000 clones, 82% of which appear only once. Sequencing used peripheral blood, obtained on day 0 of AZD1222 vaccination. This clonotype was sampled from an adult in good health. The J gene is TRBJ2-7, the V gene TRBV6-5, with 7 bases matching TRBD1. CDR3 nucleotides: TGTGCCAGCGATTCGCAGGGGGAAGGCTACGAGCAGTACTTC. Amino acid sequence: CASDSQGEGYEQYF.